This TCR beta chain was identified in a study of long-term antiretroviral therapy in people with HIV. Concerning this clone itself: Its matching antigen is unknown.

The V gene lost 1 base and the J gene lost 1 base, with 7 bases spanning the gap. CDR1 and CDR2 (germline): SGHVS, FQNEAQ. This CDR3 is 15 amino acids long. From each donor, at least one pre-ART PBMC sample and at least two post-ART PBMC samples were obtained. General study results and limits: Dominance of pre-ART expanded clones persisted, fluctuating and often declining after ART.

Survey-level immunoSEQ v3.0 assays were run. The table came from immunoSEQ multiplex PCR; TCRdb's copy has only in-frame clones and leaves some out. The data hold 20,000 to 25,000 clones, with around 84% observed a single time. V is TRBV7-8 and J is TRBJ2-2, with D possibly being TRBD2 (5 bases). This sequence originates from a man in his 60s with HIV. This sample comprised unsorted PBMCs, obtained 1.3 years after starting antiretroviral therapy. The CDR3 nucleotides read TGTGCCAGCAGCTTAGAACTAGGGAACACCGGGGAGCTGTTTTTT. Translated, it gives CASSLELGNTGELFF.